The T cell receptor (beta chain) under discussion was sequenced for a study of cytomegalovirus exposure and HLA in healthy donors. The study's findings and limits: Association of a missense DCLRE1C variant with TCR beta V- and J-gene trimming was reported in a later analysis. Researchers reported in a later analysis that common viral pathogens appeared linked to several top clusters. Upon later analysis, TCR association rates were observed to vary by HLA locus, being highest for DRB1 and lowest for HLA-C. More than 15,000 TCR beta sequences were associated with HLA alleles at 0.05 false discovery rate in a later analysis.

This CDR3 spans 16 amino acids. Germline loops: CDR1 SGHRS, CDR2 YFSETQ. V lost 2 bases, J lost 3 bases, and 7 bases stayed unmatched. Comment on this clone: Its target is not known.

Primers included in the PCR were 60 Vbeta and 13 Jbeta primers. Clones were read by immunoSEQ multiplex PCR, and TCRdb kept only the in-frame ones, dropping some. This sample contains around 60,000 clones. This receptor was identified in a man aged 30-40 years in good health and CMV-seropositive. Sequencing was carried out using PBMCs. The V and J genes are TRBV5-1 and TRBJ2-1, with 8 bases aligning to TRBD2. CDR3 sequence reads: CASSLRSGSSYNEQFF. The CDR3 DNA follows: TGCGCCAGCAGCTTAAGGAGCGGGAGTAGCTACAATGAGCAGTTCTTC.